A single sample gave rise to the 21 T cell receptor beta chains below, sequenced in a study of T cells in Graves' hyperthyroidism and ophthalmopathy. What was amplified from RNA transcripts were TCR beta CDR3 regions. An initial round of RT-PCR targeting the TCR CDR3 relied on the HTBI primer set. TCRdb called the multiplex PCR reads again in MiXCR, with one record for every CDR3 protein. The sample records roughly 800,000 distinct CDR3 sequences, around 39% being singletons. The sample was blood. All receptors come from a man between 18 and 35 years old with Graves' hyperthyroidism.

The count of this clonotype is one. V gene TRBV7-9 combines with J gene TRBJ2-5, with TRBD1 matching over 9 bases. This CDR3 is 15 amino acids long. CDR1 is SEHNR and CDR2 is FQNEAQ in the germline V gene (reference sequence). The J segment lost 10 bases and the V segment lost 5 bases, leaving 14 bases of the junction unmatched. The CDR3 nucleotides are TGTGCCAGCAGCCCTAGGGACAGGGCCAACCTCGTCCAGTACTTC. Amino acid sequence: CASSPRDRANLVQYF.

Worth noting for this clonotype: Sequence at one end of the junction differs from germline and may be a read error. The rearrangement links TRBV7-2 to TRBJ2-7; 10 bases agree with TRBD1. CDR1 and CDR2 from the germline V gene are SGHTA and FQGNSA. CDR3 size: 15 residues. The CDR3, as DNA: TGCGCCAGCAGCCAACCGGGACAGGGGATCTACGAGCAGTACTTC. Residues: CASSQPGQGIYEQYF.

This clonotype has ten or more counts. The chain has TRBV25-1 and TRBJ1-4; no reliable D call. The CDR3 extends over 14 amino acids. Germline CDR1 reads MGHDK; CDR2 reads SYGVNS. Trimming shortened V by 0 bases and J by 7 bases, and 9 bases separated the two germline ends. CDR3: CASSEYLGFEKLFF. CDR3 coding DNA: TGTGCCAGCAGTGAATACCTAGGGTTTGAAAAACTGTTTTTT.

This chain uses TRBV29-1 with TRBJ2-7; D possibly corresponds to TRBD1 (6 bases). The V end was cut by 7 bases, the J end by 1 base, with 14 bases between. CDR1 SQVTM and CDR2 ANQGSEA come from the germline V gene. The CDR3 extends over 13 amino acids. For the CDR3, the DNA is TGCAGCGCTGACGACGGGACATCCTACGAGCAGTACTTC. Protein product: CSADDGTSYEQYF.

CDR3 sequence reads: CATSNYGGVNQPLHF. In DNA form, the CDR3 reads TGTGCCACCAGCAACTACGGGGGCGTCAATCAGCCCCTCCACTTT. The V and J genes are TRBV15 and TRBJ1-6; D might be TRBD1 (6 bases). Germline CDR1 and CDR2: LNHNV and YYDKDF (reference sequence). The CDR3 extends over 15 amino acids. V dropped 4 bases and J dropped 13 bases, with 20 bases sitting between them.

This clonotype was detected only a few times. This sequence joins TRBV20-1 and TRBJ2-5; 7 nucleotides match TRBD2. Germline V gives CDR1 DFQATT, CDR2 SNEGSKA (reference sequence). V shed 3 bases, J shed 4 bases, and the junction held 11 bases outside the gene matches. The CDR3 is 15 amino acids. CDR3 residues: CSASQHGGGLETQYF. The DNA of the CDR3 is TGCAGTGCTAGTCAGCACGGCGGGGGATTAGAGACCCAGTACTTC.

This clonotype was seen a handful of times. This chain links TRBV20-1 with TRBJ2-7; D is possibly TRBD1 or TRBD2 (5 bases each). V shed 6 bases and J shed 2 bases, with 17 bases lying between them. This CDR3 region has 14 residues. Germline CDR1 is DFQATT and CDR2 is SNEGSKA (reference sequence). Written as DNA, the CDR3 is TGCAGTGCCCAACACGGGACGCAGACCTACGAGCAGTACTTC. Its protein product is CSAQHGTQTYEQYF.

This clonotype was picked up a small number of times. V usage is TRBV5-1 and J usage is TRBJ2-5; D unclear. Germline CDR1 reads SGHRS; CDR2 reads YFSETQ. V lost 1 base to trimming and J lost 4 bases, with 11 bases between them. The CDR3 is 14 residues long. This CDR3 reads CASSLTAIGETQYF. CDR3 bases: TGCGCCAGCAGCTTGACAGCGATAGGAGAGACCCAGTACTTC.

This clonotype showed up just a few times. The chain is built from TRBV4-2 and TRBJ2-7, with TRBD2 identical over 11 bases. CDR3 size: 15 residues. V lost 1 base and J lost 4; bases outside the gene matches: 3. Germline V gene lookup returns CDR1 LGHNA and CDR2 YNFKEQ. The DNA for the CDR3 is TGTGCCAGCAGCCAAGGTATAGCGGGAGGGTACGAGCAGTACTTC. It is translated as CASSQGIAGGYEQYF.

The CDR3 DNA follows: TGCGCCAGCAGCTGGGATATGGACTACGAGCAGTACTTC. Protein sequence: CASSWDMDYEQYF. The V call is TRBV5-1, the J call TRBJ2-7; D not resolved. The CDR3 covers 13 residues. V was shortened by 3 bases and J by 3 bases, with 10 bases between the two germline ends. CDR1 and CDR2 from the germline V gene are SGHRS and YFSETQ.

Ten or more counts support this clonotype. The chain employs TRBV29-1 and TRBJ1-1, with D perhaps TRBD1 (5 bases). Deletions cut 2 bases from V and 5 bases from J, with 15 bases between. Germline V CDR1 and CDR2: SQVTM, ANQGSEA. CDR3 length: 14 residues. CDR3 amino acids: CSVETGLPQTEAFF. As DNA, the CDR3 is TGCAGCGTTGAAACGGGACTACCTCAGACTGAAGCTTTCTTT. The full variable domain, with the rest looked up from reference TRBV29-1 and TRBJ1-1, is SAVISQKPSRDICQRGTSLTIQCQVDSQVTMMFWYRQQPGQSLTLIATANQGSEATYESGFVIDKFPISRPNLTFSTLTVSNMSPEDSSIYLCSVETGLPQTEAFFGQGTRLTVV.

This clonotype was found many times. The chain uses TRBV10-3 and TRBJ2-2; D is possibly TRBD2 (6 bases). The ends were cut back, 10 bases at V and 7 bases at J, with 13 bases in the middle. Germline loops: CDR1 ENHRY, CDR2 SYGVKD. The CDR3 has 12 amino acids. The CDR3 here is CATGGEGGELFF. CDR3 sequence (DNA): TGTGCCACCGGGGGTGAGGGCGGGGAGCTGTTTTTT.

This clonotype was counted many times. The genes are TRBV5-1 and TRBJ2-7; no clear D gene. Per the germline V gene, CDR1 is SGHRS and CDR2 is YFSETQ. V lost 0 bases, J lost 4 bases, and 5 bases lay in between. The CDR3 sequence is 12 residues long. The CDR3 coding sequence is TGCGCCAGCAGCTTGGACCGTTACGAGCAGTACTTC. Residues: CASSLDRYEQYF.

The CDR3: CASSLVYVAGGNTEAFF. The DNA of the CDR3 is TGTGCCAGCAGCTTGGTTTACGTGGCCGGAGGGAACACTGAAGCTTTCTTT. The chain has TRBV5-8 and TRBJ1-1; D is unresolved. CDR1 and CDR2 (germline): SGHTS, YDEGEE. This CDR3 is 17 amino acids long. V was pared by 0 bases and J by 1 base, with 16 bases between.

This clonotype was detected many times. V gene TRBV24-1 combines with J gene TRBJ2-5; TRBD1 matches 9 bases. CDR1 KGHDR and CDR2 SFDVKD come from the germline V gene. This CDR3 has 16 residues. V lost 3 bases, J lost 5 bases, and 9 bases stayed unmatched. Here the CDR3 DNA reads TGTGCCACCAGTGATCCCGACAGGGGGACCTGGGAGACCCAGTACTTC. Encoded protein: CATSDPDRGTWETQYF.

This chain links TRBV20-1 with TRBJ1-2; 9 bases map to TRBD1. Germline lookup yields CDR1 DFQATT and CDR2 SNEGSKA (reference sequence). V was clipped by 3 bases and J by 8 bases; unmatched bases: 10. The CDR3 is 14 amino acids. DNA for the CDR3: TGCAGTGCTAGTGGTAGAGGAGGACAGGGGGGCTACACCTTC. It specifies CSASGRGGQGGYTF.

This clonotype was counted at least ten times. The rearrangement links TRBV25-1 to TRBJ2-2; 13 bases map to TRBD2. The trim removed 6 bases at V and 7 bases at J, leaving 11 bases unmatched. Germline-derived CDR1 and CDR2 are MGHDK and SYGVNS. This CDR3 contains 17 residues. The CDR3 DNA is TGTGCCAGCAGCTTCGGACTAGCGGGAGACAAGAGCGGGGAGCTGTTTTTT. This encodes CASSFGLAGDKSGELFF.

This chain connects TRBV2 to TRBJ2-7; TRBD2 might be the D (6 bases). The CDR3 sequence is 13 residues long. The ends were cut back, 7 bases at V and 7 bases at J, with 17 bases in the middle. The V gene's germline CDR1 is SNHLY and CDR2 FYNNEI. The CDR3 reads CASTRGNTGEQYF. The CDR3 DNA follows: TGTGCCAGCACCCGGGGGAACACCGGGGAGCAGTACTTC.

The rearrangement links TRBV7-2 to TRBJ1-1; D perhaps matches TRBD1 (6 bases). The CDR3 is 15 residues long. Looked up from germline, CDR1 is SGHTA and CDR2 is FQGNSA. Trimming took 7 bases from V and 6 from J, leaving 21 bases between them. The CDR3 region is CASTRGASGDAEAFF. CDR3 sequence (DNA): TGTGCCAGCACAAGGGGAGCGTCAGGGGACGCTGAAGCTTTCTTT. Drawing the rest from reference TRBV7-2 and TRBJ1-1, the complete variable domain is GAGVSQSPSNKVTEKGKDVELRCDPISGHTALYWYRQSLGQGLEFLIYFQGNSAPDKSGLPSDRFSAERTGGSVSTLTIQRTQQEDSAVYLCASTRGASGDAEAFFGQGTRLTVV.

The chain is built from TRBV7-2 and TRBJ2-7; TRBD1 agrees at 9 bases. Germline CDR1 is SGHTA and CDR2 is FQGNSA. This CDR3 spans 14 amino acids. The V segment lost 5 bases and the J segment 4 bases; nucleotides outside the gene matches: 6. The chain's CDR3 is CASSTQQGAYEQYF. CDR3 coding DNA: TGTGCCAGCAGCACCCAACAGGGGGCGTACGAGCAGTACTTC.

This clonotype was seen repeatedly, ten times or more. The chain carries TRBV5-1 and TRBJ1-6, with unresolved D. The V end was cut by 0 bases, the J end by 10 bases, with 14 bases between. Germline CDR1 is SGHRS and CDR2 is YFSETQ. The CDR3 covers 15 residues. The CDR3 bases are TGCGCCAGCAGCTTGGACGATTATGATCGGTCACCCCTCCACTTT. Translated, it gives CASSLDDYDRSPLHF.